These 26 T cell receptor beta chains were sequenced from one sample in a study of cytomegalovirus exposure and HLA in healthy donors. The PCR used 60 Vbeta and 13 Jbeta primers. TCRdb keeps only in-frame clones here, not all; method: immunoSEQ multiplex PCR. The repertoire includes around 90,000 clones, 62% of them detected once, and 4.5% to 7% sits in the top ten. The sequencing sample was made of PBMCs. The receptors derive from a woman aged 25-40 years in good health and CMV-seropositive.

This chain links TRBV30 with TRBJ1-2; no definite D call. The ends were cut back, 0 bases at V and 7 bases at J, with 9 bases in the middle. CDR1 and CDR2 (germline): GTSNPN, SVGIG (reference sequence). The CDR3 has 12 residues. The CDR3 nucleotides read TGTGCCTGGAGTGTACTCCGCTCTGGCTACACCTTC. As protein: CAWSVLRSGYTF.

V usage is TRBV11-3 and J usage is TRBJ1-3; no definite D call. The ends were cut back, 1 base at V and 0 bases at J, with 7 bases in the middle. This CDR3 comprises 15 residues. CDR1 is SGHNT, CDR2 YENEEA, per germline. The CDR3 loop is CASSLGVSSGNTIYF. As DNA, the CDR3 is TGTGCCAGCAGCTTAGGAGTAAGCTCTGGAAACACCATATATTTT.

This chain uses TRBV30 with TRBJ1-1, with 8 bases aligning to TRBD1. V gave up 5 bases and J gave up 4 bases; unmatched junction bases: 9. CDR3 size: 14 residues. CDR1 and CDR2 from the germline V gene are GTSNPN and SVGIG (reference sequence). CDR3 nucleotides: TGTGCCTGGGTCACAGGGGGACGCGTCACTGAAGCTTTCTTT. It codes for CAWVTGGRVTEAFF.

This chain uses TRBV6-5 with TRBJ2-5, with D possibly TRBD1 on 5 matching bases. The V gene lost 6 bases and the J gene lost 4 bases, with 12 bases spanning the gap. From germline, CDR1 is MNHEY and CDR2 SVGAGI. The CDR3 covers 13 residues. CDR3 nucleotide sequence: TGTGCCAGCAGACGGCGGCAGGGAGAGACCCAGTACTTC. It yields the protein CASRRRQGETQYF.

This chain links TRBV4-3 with TRBJ2-1; no clear D. Germline V gives CDR1 LGHNA, CDR2 YSLEER. Trimming took 4 bases from V and 0 from J, leaving 7 bases between them. The CDR3 runs 14 residues. This chain's CDR3 is CASSPMSSYNEQFF. CDR3 DNA sequence: TGCGCCAGCAGCCCCATGAGCTCCTACAATGAGCAGTTCTTC.

The V gene is TRBV30, the J gene TRBJ1-2; TRBD1 matches at 7 bases. The CDR3 length is 14 residues. Germline V gives CDR1 GTSNPN, CDR2 SVGIG (reference sequence). V was pared by 8 bases and J by 4 bases, with 13 bases of the junction left unmatched. CDR3 protein: CARDSQHVGYGYTF. The CDR3 nucleotides are TGTGCCCGGGACAGCCAACACGTAGGCTATGGCTACACCTTC.

The chain joins TRBV18 to TRBJ1-6; TRBD1 might be the D (6 bases). Trimming removed 3 bases from V and 7 bases from J, with 13 bases in between. Germline V lookup: CDR1 KGHSH, CDR2 LQKENI. The CDR3 loop spans 15 amino acids. Here the CDR3 DNA reads TGTGCCAGCTCACCCTCTCAGGGGCGAAATTCACCCCTCCACTTT. This encodes CASSPSQGRNSPLHF.

The chain uses TRBV7-9 and TRBJ2-3, with 11 bases matching TRBD1. The CDR3 loop spans 15 amino acids. The junction had 2 bases not matched to a gene; V was cut back by 4 bases and J by 2 bases. Germline V gives CDR1 SEHNR, CDR2 FQNEAQ (reference sequence). CDR3 sequence reads: CASSSGQGDTDTQYF. DNA of the CDR3: TGTGCCAGCAGCTCGGGACAGGGGGACACAGATACGCAGTATTTT. The whole variable domain, remainder taken from reference TRBV7-9 and TRBJ2-3, is DTGVSQNPRHKITKRGQNVTFRCDPISEHNRLYWYRQTLGQGPEFLTYFQNEAQLEKSRLLSDRFSAERPKGSFSTLEIQRTEQGDSAMYLCASSSGQGDTDTQYFGPGTRLTVL.

The J gene is TRBJ2-1, the V gene TRBV28; D is perhaps TRBD2 (6 bases). Germline CDR1 and CDR2: MDHEN and SYDVKM. This CDR3 contains 14 residues. V was cut by 3 bases and J by 8 bases, with 14 bases left in between. CDR3 protein: CASSFPRGGYEQFF. Written as DNA, the CDR3 is TGTGCCAGCAGTTTCCCCAGAGGAGGGTATGAGCAGTTCTTC.

The rearrangement joins TRBV6-4 to TRBJ2-3; D not certain. V lost 0 bases and J lost 1, with 5 bases in between. The CDR3 is 14 residues long. Germline CDR1 is MRHNA and CDR2 is SNTAGT. The CDR3 nucleotides are TGTGCCAGCAGTGACTCGGTAGGCACAGATACGCAGTATTTT. Translation: CASSDSVGTDTQYF.

There are a few counts of this clone. CDR3 sequence: CAWSVPSLTDTQYF. CDR3 DNA: TGTGCCTGGAGTGTCCCTAGCCTCACAGATACGCAGTATTTT. J is TRBJ2-3 and V is TRBV30; D perhaps matches TRBD2 (5 bases). V was cut by 0 bases and J by 2 bases, with 9 bases left in between. Germline CDR1 and CDR2: GTSNPN and SVGIG (reference sequence). CDR3 size: 14 residues.

The table lists this clone with a few counts. The chain employs TRBV2 and TRBJ1-2, with a weak D call TRBD1 (5 bases). Germline lookup yields CDR1 SNHLY and CDR2 FYNNEI. This CDR3 has 15 amino acids. V was pared by 1 base and J by 9 bases, with 18 bases between. CDR3 nucleotide sequence: TGTGCCAGCAGTGAAGAGAGGACGGGGGGTATAAGCTACACCTTC. Its protein is CASSEERTGGISYTF. Full variable domain (missing parts from reference TRBV2 and TRBJ1-2): EPEVTQTPSHQVTQMGQEVILRCVPISNHLYFYWYRQILGQKVEFLVSFYNNEISEKSEIFDDQFSVERPDGSNFTLKIRSTKLEDSAMYFCASSEERTGGISYTFGSGTRLTVV.

J is TRBJ2-2 and V is TRBV4-2; 10 bases agree with TRBD2. Germline V gene data show CDR1 as LGHNA and CDR2 as YNFKEQ. After removal of 0 bases from V and 5 bases from J, the junction contained 6 bases not matched to a gene. The CDR3 sequence is 17 residues long. In DNA, the CDR3 is TGTGCCAGCAGCCAAGATGAAGCGGGGGGGCAAACCGGGGAGCTGTTTTTT. Protein: CASSQDEAGGQTGELFF.

The chain is built from TRBV7-2 and TRBJ2-1; 9 positions agree with TRBD2. Per the germline V gene, CDR1 is SGHTA and CDR2 is FQGNSA. This CDR3 has 15 residues. V was clipped by 3 bases and J by 4 bases; unmatched bases: 4. The CDR3 here is CASSFLAGVYNEQFF. CDR3 nucleotides: TGTGCCAGCAGCTTTTTAGCGGGGGTATACAATGAGCAGTTCTTC.

The sample holds one count of this clone. The identical CDR3 is also encoded by other nucleotide sequences in the sample. The chain is built from TRBV18 and TRBJ1-3, with 9 bases identical to TRBD1. Germline CDR1 reads KGHSH; CDR2 reads LQKENI. After removal of 0 bases from V and 3 bases from J, the junction contained 3 bases not matched to a gene. This CDR3 contains 16 residues. The CDR3, as DNA: TGTGCCAGCTCACCACCCACAGGGGGCTATGGAAACACCATATATTTT. Translating gives CASSPPTGGYGNTIYF.

This clone was counted only a few times. The genes are TRBV5-1 and TRBJ2-7; 9 bases agree with TRBD2. J gave up 5 bases and V 5 bases, and 8 bases lay outside the gene matches. Per germline, CDR1 SGHRS and CDR2 YFSETQ. This CDR3 is built from 14 residues. This CDR3 reads CASSFAGGNDEQYF. The DNA of the CDR3 is TGCGCCAGCAGTTTTGCGGGGGGGAATGACGAGCAGTACTTC. Combining the CDR3 with reference TRBV5-1 and TRBJ2-7 gives the whole variable domain KAGVTQTPRYLIKTRGQQVTLSCSPISGHRSVSWYQQTPGQGLQFLFEYFSETQRNKGNFPGRFSGRQFSNSRSEMNVSTLELGDSALYLCASSFAGGNDEQYFGPGTRLTVT.

J is TRBJ1-1 and V is TRBV4-1, with D unclear. V dropped 2 bases and J dropped 6 bases, with 10 bases sitting between them. In germline, CDR1 is MGHRA, CDR2 YSYEKL. The CDR3 loop spans 13 amino acids. CDR3 DNA: TGCGCCAGCAGCCAAACCGTGGCCCCTGAAGCTTTCTTT. Protein: CASSQTVAPEAFF.

This chain links TRBV7-9 with TRBJ1-4, with D unclear. With 2 bases removed from V and 7 bases from J, the gap between germline ends came to 5 bases. From germline, CDR1 is SEHNR and CDR2 FQNEAQ (reference sequence). The CDR3 totals 12 residues. The CDR3 loop reads CASSLSSEKLFF. The CDR3 DNA is TGTGCCAGCAGCTTATCGAGTGAAAAACTGTTTTTT.

CDR3 sequence (DNA): TGCGCCAGCAGTGAGAATCAGGGGATGGCTTTCTTT. Protein: CASSENQGMAFF. The chain combines TRBV10-1 with TRBJ1-1; TRBD1 might be the D (6 bases). This CDR3 is built from 12 residues. The germline gives CDR1 WNHNN, CDR2 SYGVQD (reference sequence). The ends were cut back, 2 bases at V and 11 bases at J, with 12 bases in the middle.

The V call is TRBV19, the J call TRBJ2-1; D may be TRBD1 (6 bases). CDR3 length: 14 residues. Germline assignment: CDR1 LNHDA and CDR2 SQIVND (reference sequence). Trimming removed 10 bases at V and 3 bases at J, with 16 bases between. CDR3 loop: CATDRGGNYNEQFF. The CDR3 DNA reads TGTGCCACCGACCGAGGGGGAAACTACAATGAGCAGTTCTTC. The full variable domain, completed using reference TRBV19 and TRBJ2-1, is DGGITQSPKYLFRKEGQNVTLSCEQNLNHDAMYWYRQDPGQGLRLIYYSQIVNDFQKGDIAEGYSVSREKKESFPLTVTSAQKNPTAFYLCATDRGGNYNEQFFGPGTRLTVL.

This rearrangement joins TRBV5-6 to TRBJ1-4; D not resolved. V was clipped by 1 base and J by 0 bases, with 10 bases between them. This CDR3 spans 16 amino acids. Germline V gene sequence: CDR1 SGHDT, CDR2 YYEEEE. CDR3 DNA sequence: TGTGCCAGCAGCTTGACTCCACTTGCAACTAATGAAAAACTGTTTTTT. It specifies CASSLTPLATNEKLFF. The full variable domain, completed using reference TRBV5-6 and TRBJ1-4, is DAGVTQSPTHLIKTRGQQVTLRCSPKSGHDTVSWYQQALGQGPQFIFQYYEEEERQRGNFPDRFSGHQFPNYSSELNVNALLLGDSALYLCASSLTPLATNEKLFFGSGTQLSVL.

This rearrangement joins TRBV6-1 to TRBJ2-6; 11 bases align to TRBD2. The CDR3 spans 17 residues. V gave up 4 bases and J gave up 0 bases; unmatched junction bases: 2. CDR1 is MNHNS and CDR2 is SASEGT in the germline V gene. DNA of the CDR3: TGTGCCAGCAGTGGACTAGCGGGGAGCTCTGGGGCCAACGTCCTGACTTTC. This translates into CASSGLAGSSGANVLTF.

This clone appeared a few times. The J gene is TRBJ1-4, the V gene TRBV5-5; 7 bases map to TRBD1. The CDR3 is 18 amino acids. Looked up from germline, CDR1 is SGHKS and CDR2 is YYEKEE (reference sequence). The ends lost 4 bases at V and 10 bases at J; junction bases unmatched: 22. CDR3 sequence: CASSARTGTVLTLGKLFF. Here the CDR3 DNA reads TGTGCCAGCAGCGCGAGAACCGGGACAGTTCTTACACTCGGAAAACTGTTTTTT.

The table lists this clone with a few counts. The chain links TRBV19 to TRBJ1-4; TRBD1 is a possible D gene (6 bases). CDR3 size: 14 residues. Germline CDR1 is LNHDA and CDR2 is SQIVND (reference sequence). The V end lost 5 bases, the J end lost 8 bases, and 15 bases lay between the germline ends. CDR3 bases: TGTGCCAGTAGTTCAAGGGGGGGATACGAAAAACTGTTTTTT. It is translated as CASSSRGGYEKLFF.

The chain combines TRBV19 with TRBJ1-2, with D maybe TRBD1 (5 bases). Between the trimmed V and J ends, which lost 7 bases and 3 bases, there was a span of 18 bases. The CDR3 has 15 amino acids. From germline, CDR1 is LNHDA and CDR2 SQIVND (reference sequence). CDR3 DNA sequence: TGTGCCAGTATTTCCAAACGCGGGGGTGACTATGGCTACACCTTC. Translation: CASISKRGGDYGYTF.

V is TRBV13 and J is TRBJ1-2; no clear D. The CDR3 is 14 residues long. V was shortened by 5 bases and J by 8 bases, with 18 bases between the two germline ends. The germline V gene encodes CDR1 PRHDT and CDR2 FYEKMQ (reference sequence). CDR3 bases: TGTGCCAGCAGCAGCGCCGATGTGGAGCCGGGCTACACCTTC. Translated: CASSSADVEPGYTF.